The rows below give T cell receptor beta chains drawn from one sample of a study of Graves' ophthalmopathy and Graves' hyperthyroidism. From the multiplex PCR reads, TCRdb called clonotypes with MiXCR, one entry per CDR3 protein. This table holds about 420,000 distinct CDR3 sequences, under 25% found once. Sample: peripheral blood. These receptors originate from a woman under 30 with stable Graves' hyperthyroidism. The CDR3 runs from the conserved cysteine through the conserved F or W. The D gene is left open where the match is weak. Clone size is given for some rows only: seen once, a few or many times, or a class if the clone is expanded.

v_gene	j_gene	d_gene	abundance	CDR3nt	CDR3aa
TRBV20-1	TRBJ1-1	TRBD1	.	TGCAGTGCTACGCCAATTAGTCAGGGGGCTCACACTGAAGCTTTCTTT	CSATPISQGAHTEAFF
TRBV6-1	TRBJ2-5	.	.	TGTGCCAGCAGTGAAACGGGGCCAGAGACCCAGTACTTC	CASSETGPETQYF
TRBV6-5	TRBJ1-6	.	few	TGTGCCAGCAGTTACGGGGCGTCTTCTAGACCCCTCCACTTT	CASSYGASSRPLHF
TRBV7-3	TRBJ2-2	TRBD2	.	TGTGCCAGCAGCTTCACTAGCGGGAGTCGCACCGGGGAGCTGTTTTTT	CASSFTSGSRTGELFF
TRBV12-3/TRBV12-4	TRBJ1-2	.	many	TGTGCCAGCAGTAAGGCCGACTACCGTGGCTACACCTTC	CASSKADYRGYTF
TRBV6-2/TRBV6-3	TRBJ2-7	TRBD2	many	TGTGCCAGCAGTTCCACGCGCGGGGGGTGGTACTTC	CASSSTRGGWYF
TRBV29-1	TRBJ2-7	.	.	TGCAGCGTTGAAGATGTCGCGGAGCAGTACTTC	CSVEDVAEQYF
TRBV2	TRBJ1-2	.	few	TGTGCCAGCAGTGATGAACTCGGGGGCCGGAACTATGGCTACACCTTC	CASSDELGGRNYGYTF
TRBV18	TRBJ1-1	.	many	TGTGCCAGCTCACCGACAGTTGTGAACACTGAAGCTTTCTTT	CASSPTVVNTEAFF
TRBV25-1	TRBJ2-5	.	many	TGTGCCAGCAGTGAATACGGAAGTCAAGAGACCCAGTACTTC	CASSEYGSQETQYF
TRBV12-3/TRBV12-4	TRBJ2-7	.	many	TGTGCCAGCAGTTTTCAAGGTTACGAGCAGTACTTC	CASSFQGYEQYF
TRBV24-1	TRBJ2-5	.	few	TGTGCCACCAGTGATTTGGGACCGCACCAAGAGACCCAGTACTTC	CATSDLGPHQETQYF
TRBV4-1	TRBJ2-7	.	.	TGCGCCAGCAGCCCGGACACCTTGCGTGAGCAGTACTTC	CASSPDTLREQYF
TRBV5-1	TRBJ1-3	TRBD1	.	TGCGCCAGCATTGCAGACAGGGGCCCAGGGAATCCTGGAAACACCATATATTTT	CASIADRGPGNPGNTIYF
TRBV5-1	TRBJ2-7	.	.	TGCGCCAGCAGCTTGGGTCCAGATCCTAGCTCCTACGAGCAGTACTTC	CASSLGPDPSSYEQYF
TRBV6-5	TRBJ1-1	.	many	TGTGCCAGCAGACGACAGCTCGTGAACACTGAAGCTTTCTTT	CASRRQLVNTEAFF
TRBV12-3/TRBV12-4	TRBJ1-2	.	many	TGTGCCAGCAGTAGGGACGTCTATGGCTACACCTTC	CASSRDVYGYTF
TRBV19	TRBJ1-5	.	many	TGTGCCAGTCATCCAAGGCCCACAGGGATTCAGGGCAATCAGCCCCAGCATTTT	CASHPRPTGIQGNQPQHF
TRBV12-3/TRBV12-4	TRBJ2-2	.	few	TGTGCCAGCAGTCTAACTAGGGCCGGGGAGCTGTTTTTT	CASSLTRAGELFF
TRBV20-1	TRBJ2-7	.	.	TGCAGTGCTAGGGCTATCGGGAGCTACGATCAGTACTTC	CSARAIGSYDQYF
TRBV29-1	TRBJ2-5	TRBD1	.	TGCAGCGCCTGGACAGGGTCGGGGGAGACCCAGTACTTC	CSAWTGSGETQYF
TRBV24-1	TRBJ1-1	.	many	TGTGCCACCAGTCAGGGACTGAACACTGAAGCTTTCTTT	CATSQGLNTEAFF
TRBV9	TRBJ2-7	.	many	TGTGCCAGCAGCGGCGGGACAAGTCCCTACGAGCAGTACTTC	CASSGGTSPYEQYF
TRBV9	TRBJ2-5	TRBD2	many	TGTGCCAGCAGCCCGCCGGGACTAGCGGGAGTGGAGACCCAGTACTTC	CASSPPGLAGVETQYF
TRBV4-1	TRBJ2-7	TRBD1	.	TGCGCCAGCAGCCAAGACCCCGGGACAGCTAGTCACTTC	CASSQDPGTASHF
TRBV20-1	TRBJ1-2	.	many	TGCAGTGCCCCCACACCCGACGACGGTGGCTACACCTTC	CSAPTPDDGGYTF
TRBV6-2/TRBV6-3	TRBJ2-4	.	many	TGTGCCAGCAGACACCCCCGGGACATTCAGTACTTC	CASRHPRDIQYF
TRBV6-1	TRBJ1-1	.	many	TGTGCCAGCAGTGAAGGGATACCGAACACTGAAGCTTTCTTT	CASSEGIPNTEAFF
TRBV18	TRBJ2-2	.	many	TGTGCCAGCTCACCACCGGTCGGGGAGCTGTTTTTT	CASSPPVGELFF
TRBV20-1	TRBJ2-7	.	many	TGCAGTGCTAGTGGGCGGACTGCGTTAATCGAGCAGTACTTC	CSASGRTALIEQYF
TRBV20-1	TRBJ2-5	TRBD1	.	TGCAGTGCTAGCCCCTGGGGGACAGCCTCCGGGACCCAGTACTTC	CSASPWGTASGTQYF
TRBV19	TRBJ1-5	.	.	TGTGCCAGTAGTATAGATGGGCCGGGACCGTACAATCAGCCCCAGCATTTT	CASSIDGPGPYNQPQHF
TRBV19	TRBJ1-5	.	many	TGTGCCAGTAGCCACTTCCCGGAGCCCCAGCATTTT	CASSHFPEPQHF
TRBV3-1	TRBJ2-7	TRBD2	few	TGTGCCAGCAGCCAGGGACTAGCGGGAGCCCACGAGCAGTACTTC	CASSQGLAGAHEQYF
TRBV20-1	TRBJ2-2	.	.	TGCAGTGCTAGAGGCGTACACACCGGGGAGCTGTTTTTT	CSARGVHTGELFF